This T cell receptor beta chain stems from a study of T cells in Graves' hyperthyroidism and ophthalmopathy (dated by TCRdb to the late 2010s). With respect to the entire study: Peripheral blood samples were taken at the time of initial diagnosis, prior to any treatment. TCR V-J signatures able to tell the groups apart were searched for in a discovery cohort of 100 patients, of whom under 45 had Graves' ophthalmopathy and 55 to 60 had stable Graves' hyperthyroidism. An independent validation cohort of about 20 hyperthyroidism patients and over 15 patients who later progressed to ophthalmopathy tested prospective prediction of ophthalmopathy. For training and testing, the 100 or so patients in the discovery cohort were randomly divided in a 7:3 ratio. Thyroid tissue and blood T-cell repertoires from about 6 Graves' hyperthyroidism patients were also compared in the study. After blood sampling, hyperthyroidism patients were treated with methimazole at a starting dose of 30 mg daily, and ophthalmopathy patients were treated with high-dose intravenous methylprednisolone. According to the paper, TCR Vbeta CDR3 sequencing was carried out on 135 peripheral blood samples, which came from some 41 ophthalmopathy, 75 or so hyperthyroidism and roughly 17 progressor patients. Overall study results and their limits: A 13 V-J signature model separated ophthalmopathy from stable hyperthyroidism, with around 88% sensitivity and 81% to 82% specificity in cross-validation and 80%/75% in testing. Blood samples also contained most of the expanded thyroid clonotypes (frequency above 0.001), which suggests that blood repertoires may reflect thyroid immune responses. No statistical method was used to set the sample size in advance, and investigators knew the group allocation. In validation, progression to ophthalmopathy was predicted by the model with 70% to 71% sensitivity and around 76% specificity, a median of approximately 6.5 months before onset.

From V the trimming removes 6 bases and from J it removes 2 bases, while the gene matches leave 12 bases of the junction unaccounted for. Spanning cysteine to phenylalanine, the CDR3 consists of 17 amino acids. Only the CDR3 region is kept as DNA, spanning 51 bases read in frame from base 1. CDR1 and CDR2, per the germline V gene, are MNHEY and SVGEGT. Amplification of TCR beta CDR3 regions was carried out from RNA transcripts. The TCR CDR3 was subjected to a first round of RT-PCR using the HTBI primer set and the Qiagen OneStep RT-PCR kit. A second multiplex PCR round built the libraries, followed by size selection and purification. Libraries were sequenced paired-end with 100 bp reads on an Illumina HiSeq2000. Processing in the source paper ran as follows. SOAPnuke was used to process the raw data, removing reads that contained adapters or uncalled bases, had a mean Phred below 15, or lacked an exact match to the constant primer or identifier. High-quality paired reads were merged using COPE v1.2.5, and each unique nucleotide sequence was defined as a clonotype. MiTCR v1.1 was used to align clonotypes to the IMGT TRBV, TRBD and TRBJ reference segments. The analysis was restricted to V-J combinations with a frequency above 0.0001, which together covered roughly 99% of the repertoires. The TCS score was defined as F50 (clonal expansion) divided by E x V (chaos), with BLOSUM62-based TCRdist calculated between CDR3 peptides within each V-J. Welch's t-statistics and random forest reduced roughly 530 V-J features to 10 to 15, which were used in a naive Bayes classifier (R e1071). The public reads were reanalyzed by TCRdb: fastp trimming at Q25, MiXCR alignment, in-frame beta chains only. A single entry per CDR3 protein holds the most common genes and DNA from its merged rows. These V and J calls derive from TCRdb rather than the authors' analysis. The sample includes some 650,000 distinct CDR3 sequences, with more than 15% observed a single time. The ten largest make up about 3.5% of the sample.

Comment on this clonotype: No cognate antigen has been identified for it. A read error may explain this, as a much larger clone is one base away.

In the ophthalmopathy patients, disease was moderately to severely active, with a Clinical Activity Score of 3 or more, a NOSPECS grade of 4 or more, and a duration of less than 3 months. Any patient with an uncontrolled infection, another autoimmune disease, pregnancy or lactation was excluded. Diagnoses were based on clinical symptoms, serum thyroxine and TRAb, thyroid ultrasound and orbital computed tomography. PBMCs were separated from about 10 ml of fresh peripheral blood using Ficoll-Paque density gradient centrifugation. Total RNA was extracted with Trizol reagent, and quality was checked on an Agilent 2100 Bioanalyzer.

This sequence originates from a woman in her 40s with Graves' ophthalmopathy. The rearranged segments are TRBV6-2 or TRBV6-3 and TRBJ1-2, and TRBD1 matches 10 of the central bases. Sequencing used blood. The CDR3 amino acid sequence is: CASSRPGTGVMNYGYTF. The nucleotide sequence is TGTGCCAGCAGCCGTCCCGGGACAGGGGTTATGAACTATGGCTACACCTTC.